This passage covers 20 T cell receptor beta chains from one sample sequenced in a study of T cells in Graves' hyperthyroidism and ophthalmopathy. The TCR beta CDR3 regions underwent amplification using RNA transcripts as the source. HTBI primers were used for first-round RT-PCR of the TCR CDR3. Using its own MiXCR run on the multiplex PCR reads, TCRdb lists one record per CDR3 protein. Altogether roughly 510,000 distinct CDR3 sequences are present, 40% to 50% being singletons, with the ten largest covering 44%. Sample: peripheral blood or thyroid tissue (not recorded which). These TCRs come from an adult woman with Graves' disease, either hyperthyroidism or ophthalmopathy (not recorded which).

The CDR3: CASSSLAGGANVLTF. CDR3 in DNA: TGCGCCAGCAGCTCGTTAGCGGGTGGGGCCAACGTCCTGACTTTC. V and J are TRBV5-1 and TRBJ2-6, with 7 bases lining up with TRBD2. Trimming removed 3 bases from V and 3 bases from J; junction bases left unmatched: 3. The germline gives CDR1 SGHRS, CDR2 YFSETQ. The CDR3 extends over 15 amino acids.

The rearrangement links TRBV10-2 to TRBJ1-2; 8 bases map to TRBD1. CDR1 is WSHSY and CDR2 is SAAADI in the germline V gene. With V trimmed by 7 bases and J by 5 bases, 15 bases remained unmatched. This CDR3 region has 16 residues. The CDR3 coding sequence is TGCGCCAGCACAGGCGGCACGAGGGACAGGAGATATGGCTACACCTTC. Translated: CASTGGTRDRRYGYTF.

This clonotype was observed at least ten times. The rearrangement links TRBV29-1 to TRBJ1-4; TRBD1 matches 8 bases. Germline CDR1 is SQVTM and CDR2 is ANQGSEA. J was trimmed by 6 bases and V by 6 bases; bases with no gene match: 3. There are 12 residues in the CDR3. For the CDR3, the DNA is TGCAGCGTGACAGGGGCCGATGAAAAACTGTTTTTT. Translated: CSVTGADEKLFF.

In DNA form, the CDR3 reads TGTGCCAGCAGCCCCCAGACGTACTCTGGAAACACCATATATTTT. Protein: CASSPQTYSGNTIYF. The chain employs TRBV16 and TRBJ1-3; D gene unclear. The CDR3 is 15 residues long. Germline-derived CDR1 and CDR2 are KGHSY and FQNENV. Deletions cut 4 bases from V and 0 bases from J, with 10 bases between.

This clonotype occurred a few times. The rearrangement links TRBV10-2 to TRBJ2-5; D is undetermined. The CDR3 loop spans 13 amino acids. Trimming left V 2 bases short and J 2 bases short, with 6 bases between. Germline CDR1 reads WSHSY; CDR2 reads SAAADI. The CDR3 reads CASSELSQETQYF. CDR3 bases: TGCGCCAGCAGTGAGCTCAGTCAAGAGACCCAGTACTTC.

The J gene is TRBJ2-2, the V gene TRBV6-1, with D hard to call. Germline loops: CDR1 MNHNS, CDR2 SASEGT. V was pared by 6 bases and J by 2 bases, with 7 bases between. The CDR3 sequence is 13 residues long. CDR3 residues: CASRIGNTGELFF. Here the CDR3 DNA reads TGTGCCAGCAGAATAGGAAACACCGGGGAGCTGTTTTTT.

This clonotype was observed a single time. The genes are TRBV10-2 and TRBJ2-7, with 9 bases that match TRBD2. V gave up 6 bases and J gave up 4 bases; unmatched junction bases: 16. The CDR3 contains 17 residues. In germline, CDR1 is WSHSY, CDR2 SAAADI. The CDR3 sequence: CASSQDPLAGITYEQYF. CDR3 nucleotide sequence: TGCGCCAGCAGCCAAGATCCCCTAGCGGGAATAACATACGAGCAGTACTTC.

This clonotype has at least ten counts. V gene TRBV20-1 combines with J gene TRBJ1-3; possibly TRBD1 for D (6 bases). The CDR3 loop spans 14 amino acids. Trimming removed 4 bases from V and 4 bases from J, with 14 bases in between. In germline, CDR1 is DFQATT, CDR2 SNEGSKA (reference sequence). DNA of the CDR3: TGCAGTGCTACACCGGGGGCAGTAGGAAACACCATATATTTT. Translating gives CSATPGAVGNTIYF.

This clonotype turned up a few times. This chain connects TRBV5-6 to TRBJ1-1, with 7 bases lining up with TRBD1. The V gene's germline CDR1 is SGHDT and CDR2 YYEEEE. Losses at the gene ends were 7 bases for V and 6 bases for J; bases not matched to a gene: 9. This CDR3 has 13 amino acids. This CDR3 is CASQSRQGAEAFF. CDR3 nucleotide sequence: TGTGCCAGCCAGAGCCGACAGGGCGCTGAAGCTTTCTTT.

The V call is TRBV11-2, the J call TRBJ1-1; D not certain. Germline CDR1 is SGHAT and CDR2 is FQNNGV. This CDR3 has 13 residues. The V end was cut by 3 bases, the J end by 3 bases, with 8 bases between. Here the CDR3 DNA reads TGTGCCAGCAGCTTGTTCCCCGACACTGAAGCTTTCTTT. Its protein is CASSLFPDTEAFF.

This chain connects TRBV20-1 to TRBJ2-7, with 13 bases fitting TRBD2. CDR3 length equals 15 residues. Looked up from germline, CDR1 is DFQATT and CDR2 is SNEGSKA (reference sequence). The trim removed 6 bases at V and 4 bases at J, leaving 9 bases unmatched. CDR3 sequence (DNA): TGCAGTGCCCGGACTAGCGGGAGAGAATTTTACGAGCAGTACTTC. Translated, it gives CSARTSGREFYEQYF.

This clonotype was detected many times. The chain uses TRBV6-6 and TRBJ1-1; the D gene is possibly TRBD1 (6 bases). Looked up from germline, CDR1 is MNHNY and CDR2 is SVGAGI (reference sequence). V lost 3 bases, J lost 4 bases, and 15 bases lay in between. CDR3 length equals 15 residues. The CDR3 reads CASSYVQGEGTEAFF. The CDR3 DNA is TGTGCCAGCAGTTATGTACAGGGTGAGGGCACTGAAGCTTTCTTT.

In this sample, this clonotype turned up a few times. The chain links TRBV29-1 to TRBJ2-7, with TRBD1 matching 7 bases. The DNA end is more similar to TRBJ2-1, so the J call may be wrong. CDR1 and CDR2 from the germline V gene are SQVTM and ANQGSEA. This CDR3 is built from 14 residues. Here the CDR3 DNA reads TGCAGCGTTGTAGGGACAGCAGAATACAATGAGCAGTTCTTC. As protein: CSVVGTAEYNEQFF.

This clonotype is a singleton in its sample. CDR3 nucleotides: TGTGCCAGCAGCGCCTCCGGGACAGGAACTGAAAAACTGTTTTTT. Translating it yields CASSASGTGTEKLFF. This sequence joins TRBV25-1 and TRBJ1-4; 8 positions match TRBD1. The CDR3 spans 15 residues. Germline trimming cut 6 bases from V and 7 bases from J; bases unmatched to any gene: 10. Germline V CDR1 and CDR2: MGHDK, SYGVNS.

This chain connects TRBV12-3 or TRBV12-4 to TRBJ1-5; 10 nucleotides line up with TRBD1. After removal of 5 bases from V and 2 bases from J, the junction contained 6 bases not matched to a gene. CDR3 size: 16 residues. CDR3 residues: CASSPPGTGGNQPQHF. The CDR3 nucleotides read TGTGCCAGCAGTCCCCCCGGGACAGGGGGCAATCAGCCCCAGCATTTT.

In DNA form, the CDR3 reads TGTGCCAGCAGCTTACGAGGACCGGTCGTGTTGGCTTTCTTT. Translation gives CASSLRGPVVLAFF. V is TRBV11-1 and J is TRBJ1-1; D gene unclear. The germline V and J ends were trimmed by 2 bases and 11 bases, with 18 bases remaining between them. Germline lookup yields CDR1 SGHAT and CDR2 FQDESV (reference sequence). CDR3 size: 14 residues.

This chain connects TRBV11-2 to TRBJ2-7; D is ambiguous. The CDR3 runs to 13 residues. V shed 4 bases and J shed 5 bases, with 12 bases lying between them. CDR1 is SGHAT and CDR2 is FQNNGV in the germline V gene. Here the CDR3 reads CASSYGPRDEQYF. The CDR3 nucleotides are TGTGCCAGCAGCTACGGACCCCGGGACGAGCAGTACTTC. Full variable domain (rest looked up from reference TRBV11-2 and TRBJ2-7): EAGVAQSPRYKIIEKRQSVAFWCNPISGHATLYWYQQILGQGPKLLIQFQNNGVVDDSQLPKDRFSAERLKGVDSTLKIQPAKLEDSAVYLCASSYGPRDEQYFGPGTRLTVT.

The sample holds one count of this clonotype. The chain carries TRBV12-3 or TRBV12-4 and TRBJ1-1; D call uncertain. Trimming shortened V by 7 bases and J by 0 bases, and 18 bases separated the two germline ends. The CDR3 is 16 residues long. CDR3 residues: CASKRPIAVMNTEAFF. CDR3 DNA sequence: TGTGCCAGCAAACGGCCCATTGCCGTCATGAACACTGAAGCTTTCTTT.

The sample holds many counts of this clonotype. This chain joins TRBV20-1 and TRBJ1-6; D is unresolved. Germline lookup yields CDR1 DFQATT and CDR2 SNEGSKA (reference sequence). The CDR3 consists of 14 residues. V lost 2 bases and J 6 bases, leaving 11 bases between the germline ends. CDR3 amino acids: CSARRFVLNSPLHF. For the CDR3, the DNA is TGCAGTGCTAGACGTTTTGTCCTTAATTCACCCCTCCACTTT.

This clonotype was observed a handful of times. The chain joins TRBV29-1 to TRBJ2-6, with 7 bases identical to TRBD1. There are 16 residues in the CDR3. The trim removed 6 bases at V and 0 bases at J, leaving 8 bases unmatched. Germline assignment: CDR1 SQVTM and CDR2 ANQGSEA. Here the CDR3 reads CSVWDSMISGANVLTF. DNA of the CDR3: TGCAGCGTGTGGGACAGTATGATCTCTGGGGCCAACGTCCTGACTTTC.